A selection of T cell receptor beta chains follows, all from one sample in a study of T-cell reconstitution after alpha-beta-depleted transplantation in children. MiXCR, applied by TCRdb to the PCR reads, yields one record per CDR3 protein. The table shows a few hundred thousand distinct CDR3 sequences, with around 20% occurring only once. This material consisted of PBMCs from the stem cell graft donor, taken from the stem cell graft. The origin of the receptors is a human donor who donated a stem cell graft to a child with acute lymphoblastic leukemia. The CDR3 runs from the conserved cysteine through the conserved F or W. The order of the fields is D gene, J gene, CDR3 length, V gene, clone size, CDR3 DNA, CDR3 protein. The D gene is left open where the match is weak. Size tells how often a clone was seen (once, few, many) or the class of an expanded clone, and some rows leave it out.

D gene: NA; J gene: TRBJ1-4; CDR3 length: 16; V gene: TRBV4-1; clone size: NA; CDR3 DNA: TGCGCCAGCAGCCAACCCCTCGCCGGGGTGAGGGAAAAACTGTTTTTT; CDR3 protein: CASSQPLAGVREKLFF
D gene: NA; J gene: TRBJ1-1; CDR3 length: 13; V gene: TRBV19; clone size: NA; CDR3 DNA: TGTGCCATCCTAATCAAGGGAGGCACTGAAGCTTTCTTT; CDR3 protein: CAILIKGGTEAFF
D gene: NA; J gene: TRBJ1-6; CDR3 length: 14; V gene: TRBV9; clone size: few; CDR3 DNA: TGTGCCAGCAGCGCGGGGGGTGGAAATTCACCCCTCCACTTT; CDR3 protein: CASSAGGGNSPLHF
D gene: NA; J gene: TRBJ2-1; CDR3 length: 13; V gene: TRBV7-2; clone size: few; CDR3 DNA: TGTGCCAGCAGGGAGGGAACCTACAATGAGCAGTTCTTC; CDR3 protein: CASREGTYNEQFF
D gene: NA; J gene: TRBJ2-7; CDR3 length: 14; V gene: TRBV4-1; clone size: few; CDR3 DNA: TGCGCCAGCAGCCAAGCAAGACGGGCCTACGAGCAGTACTTC; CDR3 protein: CASSQARRAYEQYF
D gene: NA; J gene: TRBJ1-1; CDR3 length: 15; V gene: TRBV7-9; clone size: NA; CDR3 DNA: TGTGCCAGCAGCTGGGTGGTCGGGGGGATTCCTGAAGCTTTCTTT; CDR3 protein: CASSWVVGGIPEAFF
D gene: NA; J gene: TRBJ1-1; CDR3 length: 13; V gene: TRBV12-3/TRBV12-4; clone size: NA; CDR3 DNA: TGTGCCAGCAGGCCCACAGTTAACACTGAAGCTTTCTTT; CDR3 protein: CASRPTVNTEAFF
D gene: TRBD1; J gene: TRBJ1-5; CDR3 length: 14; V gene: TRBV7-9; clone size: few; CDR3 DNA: TGTGCCAGCAGCCTCGGGACAGGGTATCAGCCCCAGCATTTT; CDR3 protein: CASSLGTGYQPQHF
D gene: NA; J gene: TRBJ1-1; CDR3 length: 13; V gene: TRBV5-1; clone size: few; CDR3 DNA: TGCGCCAGCCACTCGACGGTGAACACTGAAGCTTTCTTT; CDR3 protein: CASHSTVNTEAFF
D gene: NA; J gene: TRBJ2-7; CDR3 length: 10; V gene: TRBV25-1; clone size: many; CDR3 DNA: TGTGCCAGCAGGAGAGGCGAGCAGTACTTC; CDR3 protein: CASRRGEQYF
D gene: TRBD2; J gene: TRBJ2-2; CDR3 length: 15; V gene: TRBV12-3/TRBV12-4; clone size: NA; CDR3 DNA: TGTGCCAGCAGACTCGGGGGGGCTCGAACCGGGGAGCTGTTTTTT; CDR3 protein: CASRLGGARTGELFF
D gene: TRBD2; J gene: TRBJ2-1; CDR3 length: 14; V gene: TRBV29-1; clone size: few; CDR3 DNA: TGCAGCGTTGATGGAAGAGCGGGAGGGAATGAGCAGTTCTTC; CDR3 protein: CSVDGRAGGNEQFF
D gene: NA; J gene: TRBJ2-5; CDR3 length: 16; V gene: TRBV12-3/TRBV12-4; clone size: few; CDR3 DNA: TGTGCCAGCAGTTTAGTCCCCCTAGAGAGGCAAGAGACCCAGTACTTC; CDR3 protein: CASSLVPLERQETQYF
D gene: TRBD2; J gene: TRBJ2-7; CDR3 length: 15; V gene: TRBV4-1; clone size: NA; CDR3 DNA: TGCGCCAGCAGCCAAGGCCGACTAGCGACGGGAGAGCAGTACTTC; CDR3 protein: CASSQGRLATGEQYF
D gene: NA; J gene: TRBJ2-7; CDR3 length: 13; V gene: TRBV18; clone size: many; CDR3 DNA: TGTGCCAGCTCACTTCAGACAGGATACGAGCAGTACTTC; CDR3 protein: CASSLQTGYEQYF
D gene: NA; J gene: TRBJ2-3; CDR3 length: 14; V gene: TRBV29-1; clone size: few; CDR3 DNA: TGCAGCGTCGCCGAGGTAGGGAGCACAGATACGCAGTATTTT; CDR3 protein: CSVAEVGSTDTQYF
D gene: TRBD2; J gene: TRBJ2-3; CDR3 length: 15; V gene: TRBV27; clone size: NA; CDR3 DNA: TGTGCCAGCGGGTGGACTAGCGGGTACACAGATACGCAGTATTTT; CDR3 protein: CASGWTSGYTDTQYF
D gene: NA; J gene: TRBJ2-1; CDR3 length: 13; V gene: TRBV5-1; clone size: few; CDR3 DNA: TGCGCCAGCAGCTCTGCAGGGAGGAATGAGCAGTTCTTC; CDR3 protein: CASSSAGRNEQFF
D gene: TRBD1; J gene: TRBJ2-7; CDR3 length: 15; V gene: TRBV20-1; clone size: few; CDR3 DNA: TGCAGTGCTAGAGATAGCAGGACAGGGGTACGCGAGCAGTACTTC; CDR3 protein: CSARDSRTGVREQYF
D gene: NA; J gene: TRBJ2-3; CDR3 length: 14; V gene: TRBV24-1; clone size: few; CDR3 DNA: TGTGCCACCAGTGATGTCGACAGAAGAGATACGCAGTATTTT; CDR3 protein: CATSDVDRRDTQYF
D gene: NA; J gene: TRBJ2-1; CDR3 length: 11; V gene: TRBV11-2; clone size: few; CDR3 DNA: TGTGCCAGCAGCCCCCGAGTTGGCAAGTTCTTC; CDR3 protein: CASSPRVGKFF
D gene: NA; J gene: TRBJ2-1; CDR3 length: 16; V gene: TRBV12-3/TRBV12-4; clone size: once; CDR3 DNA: TGTGCCAGCAGTCTCCCGGGACGAGCGTCCATCAATGAGCAGTTCTTC; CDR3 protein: CASSLPGRASINEQFF
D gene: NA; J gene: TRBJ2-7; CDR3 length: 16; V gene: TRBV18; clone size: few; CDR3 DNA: TGTGCCAGCTCACCAGGCTTGGTGCCTTTTAGCTACGAGCAGTACTTC; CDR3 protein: CASSPGLVPFSYEQYF
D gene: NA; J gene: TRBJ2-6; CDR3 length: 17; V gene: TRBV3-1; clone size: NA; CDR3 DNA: TGTGCCAGCAGCCAAGACTCGGACCGACCTGGGGCCAACGTCCTGACTTTC; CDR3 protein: CASSQDSDRPGANVLTF
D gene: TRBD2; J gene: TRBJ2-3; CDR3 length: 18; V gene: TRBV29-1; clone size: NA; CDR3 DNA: TGCAGCGTTGAAGGTCGACTAGCGGGAGGGCGGTCGACAGATACGCAGTATTTT; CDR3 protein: CSVEGRLAGGRSTDTQYF
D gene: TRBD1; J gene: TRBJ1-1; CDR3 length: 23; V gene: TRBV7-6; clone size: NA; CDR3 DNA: TGTGCCAGCAGCTTCCCCTCACACCCCTCTGGACAGGGAATGGGCCGAATGAACACTGAAGCTTTCTTT; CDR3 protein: CASSFPSHPSGQGMGRMNTEAFF
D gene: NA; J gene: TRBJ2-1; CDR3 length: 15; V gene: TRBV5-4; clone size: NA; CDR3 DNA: TGTGCCAGCAGCCCGCAGGGTTACTCCTACAATGAGCAGTTCTTC; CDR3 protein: CASSPQGYSYNEQFF
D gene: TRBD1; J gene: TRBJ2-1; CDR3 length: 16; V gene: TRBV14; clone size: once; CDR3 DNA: TGTGCCAGCAGCCATCCGGGACAGGGGGCATACAATGAGCAGTTCTTC; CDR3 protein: CASSHPGQGAYNEQFF
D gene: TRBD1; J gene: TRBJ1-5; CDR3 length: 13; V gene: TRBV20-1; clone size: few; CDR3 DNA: TGCAGTGCTAGGGTGACAGGGGTTCAGCCCCAGCATTTT; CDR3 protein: CSARVTGVQPQHF
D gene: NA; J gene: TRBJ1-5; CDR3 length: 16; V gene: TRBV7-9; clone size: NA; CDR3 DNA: TGTGCCAGCAGCTTAGGAGGGAACACCGCTAATCAGCCCCAGCATTTT; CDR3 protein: CASSLGGNTANQPQHF
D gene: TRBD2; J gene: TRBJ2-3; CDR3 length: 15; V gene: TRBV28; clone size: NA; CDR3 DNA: TGTGCCAGCAAGACTAGCGGGAGCAGATGGGATACGCAGTATTTT; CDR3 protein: CASKTSGSRWDTQYF
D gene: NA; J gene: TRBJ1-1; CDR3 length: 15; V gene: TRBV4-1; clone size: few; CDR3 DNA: TGCGCCAGCAGCCAAGAGTTGTCGTTGAACACTGAAGCTTTCTTT; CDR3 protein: CASSQELSLNTEAFF
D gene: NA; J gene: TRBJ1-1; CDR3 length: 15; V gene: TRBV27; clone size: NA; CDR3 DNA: TGTGCCAGCAGTTTCGGGGGGCGAGCGCACACTGAAGCTTTCTTT; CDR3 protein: CASSFGGRAHTEAFF
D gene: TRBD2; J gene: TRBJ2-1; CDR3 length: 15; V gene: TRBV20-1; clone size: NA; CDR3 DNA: TGCAGTGCTGGGGGTAGCCTAGCGGGGTTCAATGAGCAGTTCTTC; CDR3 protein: CSAGGSLAGFNEQFF
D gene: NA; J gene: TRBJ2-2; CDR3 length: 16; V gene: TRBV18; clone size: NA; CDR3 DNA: TGTGCCAGCTCACCACCGAGACGGCTAAACACCGGGGAGCTGTTTTTT; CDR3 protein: CASSPPRRLNTGELFF
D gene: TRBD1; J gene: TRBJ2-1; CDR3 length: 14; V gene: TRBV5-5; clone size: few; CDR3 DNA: TGTGCCAGCAGCTCCCCCCTACGGACAGGGTTCTCAGTCTTC; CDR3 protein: CASSSPLRTGFSVF
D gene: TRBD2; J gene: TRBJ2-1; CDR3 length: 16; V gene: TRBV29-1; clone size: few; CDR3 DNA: TGCAGCGTTGGTAGGCTAGCGGGGACCACCTACAATGAGCAGTTCTTC; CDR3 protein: CSVGRLAGTTYNEQFF
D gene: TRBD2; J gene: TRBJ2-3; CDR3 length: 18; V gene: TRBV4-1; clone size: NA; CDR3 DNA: TGCGCCAGCAGCCAATCGGGAGGGCCTTTTATCCGCACAGATACGCAGTATTTT; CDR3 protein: CASSQSGGPFIRTDTQYF
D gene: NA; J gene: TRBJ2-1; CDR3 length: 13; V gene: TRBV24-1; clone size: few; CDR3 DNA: TGTGCCACCAGAGGAGTTTTAGCCAATGAGCAGTTCTTC; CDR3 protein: CATRGVLANEQFF
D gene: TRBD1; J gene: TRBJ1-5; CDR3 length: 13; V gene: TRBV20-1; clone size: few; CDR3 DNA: TGCAGTGCTCCACAGGGGGCCTATCAGCCCCAGCATTTT; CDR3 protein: CSAPQGAYQPQHF
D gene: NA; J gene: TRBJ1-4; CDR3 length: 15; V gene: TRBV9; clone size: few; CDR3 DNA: TGTGCCAGCAGCGTAGATGTAGGGTGGAATGAAAAACTGTTTTTT; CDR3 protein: CASSVDVGWNEKLFF
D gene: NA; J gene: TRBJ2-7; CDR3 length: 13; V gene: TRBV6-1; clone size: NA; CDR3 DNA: TGTGCACGGCCGAGAGCTAGGGGGTACGAGCAGTACTTC; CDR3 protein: CARPRARGYEQYF
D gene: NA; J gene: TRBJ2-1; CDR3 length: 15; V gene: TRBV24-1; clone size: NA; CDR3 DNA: TGTGCCACCAGGGGCGGCGGGTCGTCCTACAATGAGCAGTTCTTC; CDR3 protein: CATRGGGSSYNEQFF
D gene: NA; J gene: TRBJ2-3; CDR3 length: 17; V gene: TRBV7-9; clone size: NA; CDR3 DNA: TGTGCCAGCAGTCCACCCTACGGGACCGGGGGAACAGATACGCAGTATTTT; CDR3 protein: CASSPPYGTGGTDTQYF